This is a list of T cell receptor beta chains from one sample in a study of glioma-infiltrating T cells after dendritic cell vaccination. The protocol was immunoSEQ multiplex PCR, while the TCRdb copy is restricted to in-frame clones and leaves out a portion. This sample has under 100,000 clones, with 79% found just once. Sequencing was performed on blood, taken before dendritic cell vaccination. The receptors derive from a human donor with glioblastoma. Each CDR3 is given with its conserved first and last residue. D genes are given only for firm matches. Clone size is given for some rows only: seen once, a few or many times, or a class if the clone is expanded.

>13|-|TRBV6-5|-|TRBJ1-3
CASSESAGNTIYF
TGTGCCAGCAGCGAATCAGCTGGAAACACCATATATTTT
>15|-|TRBV7-3|TRBD2|TRBJ2-1
CASSLGGGVNNEQFF
TGTGCCAGCAGCCTAGGCGGGGGGGTAAACAATGAGCAGTTCTTC
>14|-|TRBV5-4|TRBD1|TRBJ1-2
CASSLQDGTGRYTF
TGTGCCAGCAGCTTGCAGGACGGGACAGGGCGCTACACCTTC
>15|-|TRBV7-3|TRBD1|TRBJ2-1
CASSFGQGFHNEQFF
TGTGCCAGCAGCTTTGGACAGGGTTTCCACAATGAGCAGTTCTTC
>12|-|TRBV30|TRBD2|TRBJ2-5
CAWERGKETQYF
TGTGCCTGGGAGCGGGGGAAAGAGACCCAGTACTTC
>11|-|TRBV10-2|-|TRBJ2-2
CASNRAGELFF
TGCGCCAGCAATCGAGCCGGGGAGCTGTTTTTT
>13|-|TRBV6-1|-|TRBJ1-2
CASILQGGDGYTF
TGTGCCAGCATCCTACAGGGTGGCGATGGCTACACCTTC
>14|-|TRBV7-3|-|TRBJ1-6
CASSLQGPNSPLHF
TGTGCCAGCAGCCTACAGGGTCCTAATTCACCCCTCCACTTT
>14|-|TRBV30|-|TRBJ1-1
CAWSVRGTNTEAFF
TGTGCCTGGAGTGTTCGGGGGACGAACACTGAAGCTTTCTTT
>14|once|TRBV4-1|-|TRBJ2-1
CASSQEVPGNEQFF
TGCGCCAGCAGCCAAGAGGTACCAGGGAATGAGCAGTTCTTC
>14|-|TRBV27|-|TRBJ1-2
CASSFDSLNYGYTF
TGTGCCAGCAGTTTCGACAGCCTCAACTATGGCTACACCTTC
>16|-|TRBV28|TRBD1|TRBJ1-5
CASSGRTGVSNQPQHF
TGTGCCAGCAGTGGAAGGACAGGGGTTAGCAATCAGCCCCAGCATTTT
>16|few|TRBV10-3|TRBD1|TRBJ2-7
CAISRTSLDRGYEQYF
TGTGCCATCAGTCGTACCAGCCTGGACAGGGGCTACGAGCAGTACTTC
>20|-|TRBV4-2|TRBD2|TRBJ2-1
CASSHIPGLAPISFYNEQFF
TGTGCCAGCAGCCATATACCGGGACTAGCCCCAATTTCCTTCTACAATGAGCAGTTCTTC
>14|few|TRBV6-6|-|TRBJ2-7
CASSYEGTSYEQYF
TGTGCCAGCAGTTACGAGGGCACCTCCTACGAGCAGTACTTC
>18|once|TRBV5-1|-|TRBJ1-2
CASSLTSDLHDTNYGYTF
TGCGCCAGCAGCTTGACTTCTGATCTACACGACACTAACTATGGCTACACCTTC
>14|-|TRBV19|-|TRBJ1-2
CASSIVPPVDGYTF
TGTGCCAGTAGTATTGTCCCCCCGGTTGATGGCTACACCTTC
>14|-|TRBV10-3|-|TRBJ1-2
CAISSPTVNYGYTF
TGTGCCATCAGCTCGCCGACAGTTAACTATGGCTACACCTTC
>17|-|TRBV2|TRBD2|TRBJ2-1
CASSQGLAGGLINEQFF
TGTGCCAGCAGCCAGGGACTAGCGGGGGGGCTTATAAATGAGCAGTTCTTC
>16|-|TRBV7-6|-|TRBJ2-2
CASSPMGGRNTGELFF
TGTGCCAGCAGCCCCATGGGGGGACGTAACACCGGGGAGCTGTTTTTT
>14|-|TRBV6-1|-|TRBJ1-1
CASSEVVDGAEAFF
TGTGCCAGCAGTGAAGTTGTTGACGGGGCTGAAGCTTTCTTT
>15|-|TRBV29-1|-|TRBJ2-3
CSAHVGASRADTQYF
TGCAGCGCCCACGTGGGGGCTAGCCGGGCAGATACGCAGTATTTT
>13|-|TRBV18|TRBD2|TRBJ2-1
CASSPPLQAGTFF
TGTGCCAGCTCACCACCGTTGCAAGCGGGGACGTTCTTC
>14|-|TRBV6-1|TRBD2|TRBJ2-1
CASLRTSGRNEQFF
TGTGCCAGCTTAAGAACTAGCGGGAGGAATGAGCAGTTCTTC
>13|-|TRBV6-1|-|TRBJ1-6
CASSSPPVSPLHF
TGTGCCAGCAGTAGCCCCCCGGTGTCACCCCTCCACTTT
>14|-|TRBV9|TRBD1|TRBJ1-6
CASSPDRGFSPLHF
TGTGCCAGCAGCCCAGACAGGGGTTTTTCACCCCTCCACTTT
>14|-|TRBV4-1|TRBD1|TRBJ1-6
CASSSGTGLTPLHF
TGCGCCAGCAGCTCCGGGACAGGGCTTACACCCCTCCACTTT
>16|-|TRBV2|TRBD2|TRBJ2-3
CASSSYSGGGTDTQYF
TGTGCCAGCAGTTCCTATAGCGGGGGGGGCACAGATACGCAGTATTTT
>14|-|TRBV19|-|TRBJ2-5
CASSIETPSGTQYF
TGTGCCAGTAGTATAGAGACGCCCAGCGGGACCCAGTACTTC
>16|-|TRBV5-1|TRBD2|TRBJ2-5
CASSLEAGGPQETQYF
TGCGCCAGCAGCTTGGAGGCGGGGGGGCCTCAGGAGACCCAGTACTTC
>16|once|TRBV5-6|TRBD1|TRBJ1-2
CASSDTWTGWDYGYTF
TGTGCCAGCAGCGATACCTGGACAGGGTGGGACTATGGCTACACCTTC
>15|-|TRBV12-5|-|TRBJ2-2
CASGWEVVNTGELFF
TGTGCTAGTGGTTGGGAGGTCGTTAACACCGGGGAGCTGTTTTTT
>15|-|TRBV30|-|TRBJ1-2
CAWSVKGAGNYGYTF
TGTGCCTGGAGTGTAAAAGGGGCAGGGAACTATGGCTACACCTTC
>15|-|TRBV5-1|TRBD1|TRBJ1-1
CASSLTGTGWTEAFF
TGCGCCAGCAGCTTGACTGGGACAGGGTGGACTGAAGCTTTCTTT
>14|once|TRBV5-4|-|TRBJ2-1
CASSLELAGNEQFF
TGTGCCAGCAGCTTGGAGCTAGCTGGCAATGAGCAGTTCTTC
>15|-|TRBV18|-|TRBJ2-2
CASSPPGLYTGELFF
TGTGCCAGCTCACCACCGGGACTTTACACCGGGGAGCTGTTTTTT
>13|-|TRBV2|-|TRBJ2-7
CASCNWGPYEQYF
TGTGCCAGCTGTAACTGGGGGCCCTACGAGCAGTACTTC
>16|many|TRBV7-9|-|TRBJ2-2
CASSRDWAGNTGELFF
TGTGCCAGCAGCCGCGACTGGGCGGGTAACACCGGGGAGCTGTTTTTT
>18|-|TRBV18|-|TRBJ1-1
CASSMLTRQPYLYTEAFF
TGTGCCAGCTCTATGCTCACACGCCAACCTTACCTTTACACTGAAGCTTTCTTT
>13|-|TRBV5-6|TRBD2|TRBJ2-1
CASRLAGSNEQFF
TGTGCCTCCCGACTAGCGGGGTCCAATGAGCAGTTCTTC
>14|-|TRBV5-1|-|TRBJ2-3
CASKVRVREDTQYF
TGCGCCAGCAAGGTGCGGGTTAGGGAAGATACGCAGTATTTT
>12|-|TRBV5-4|-|TRBJ1-2
CASSGEFYGYTF
TGTGCCAGCAGCGGAGAGTTCTATGGCTACACCTTC
>15|-|TRBV6-1|TRBD1|TRBJ1-5
CASIVGGLSNQPQHF
TGTGCCAGCATCGTAGGGGGCCTCAGCAATCAGCCCCAGCATTTT
>13|-|TRBV7-2|-|TRBJ1-2
CASSLDSIDGYTF
TGTGCCAGCAGCTTAGACAGTATCGATGGCTACACCTTC
>12|once|TRBV28|TRBD1|TRBJ2-7
CASGQGGYEQYF
TGTGCCTCTGGACAGGGAGGCTACGAGCAGTACTTC
>14|-|TRBV5-4|-|TRBJ2-3
CASSLGAALDAQYF
TGTGCCAGCAGCTTGGGAGCGGCCCTAGATGCGCAGTATTTT
>17|-|TRBV28|TRBD2|TRBJ2-1
CASSLLSGKRGYNEQFF
TGTGCCAGCAGTTTGCTAAGCGGGAAAAGGGGCTACAATGAGCAGTTCTTC
>15|-|TRBV5-1|TRBD2|TRBJ2-7
CASSSDPSGPYEQYF
TGCGCCAGCAGCTCGGACCCTAGCGGGCCCTACGAGCAGTACTTC
>15|-|TRBV19|-|TRBJ1-1
CASSIRGRGYPEAFF
TGTGCCAGTAGTATCCGTGGCAGGGGATACCCTGAAGCTTTCTTT
>12|-|TRBV2|-|TRBJ1-1
CASSGLRGEAFF
TGTGCCAGCAGTGGTCTGAGAGGTGAAGCTTTCTTT
>12|-|TRBV28|-|TRBJ2-7
CASSPRDYEQYF
TGTGCCAGCAGCCCCAGGGACTACGAGCAGTACTTC
>15|-|TRBV10-2|-|TRBJ2-3
CASSESRTSTDTQYF
TGCGCCAGCAGTGAGAGCAGGACTAGCACAGATACGCAGTATTTT
>16|few|TRBV7-9|-|TRBJ1-4
CASSNWGGAASEKLFF
TGTGCCAGCTCCAATTGGGGGGGGGCAGCATCTGAAAAACTGTTTTTT
>16|-|TRBV27|-|TRBJ1-5
CASSQTWSYSNQPQHF
TGTGCCAGCAGCCAAACTTGGAGCTATAGCAATCAGCCCCAGCATTTT
>13|-|TRBV7-3|-|TRBJ2-2
CASSQWSPGELFF
TGTGCCAGCAGCCAATGGAGTCCCGGGGAGCTGTTTTTT
>13|-|TRBV6-1|TRBD1|TRBJ2-7
CATTGQVFSEQYF
TGTGCCACTACGGGACAGGTTTTTTCCGAGCAGTACTTC
>16|-|TRBV5-1|TRBD1|TRBJ2-5
CASSTISGTGGETQYF
TGCGCCAGCAGCACGATTTCAGGGACAGGTGGAGAGACCCAGTACTTC
>16|-|TRBV6-4|-|TRBJ1-2
CASSLQPEGGKDGYTF
TGTGCCAGCAGTCTCCAGCCGGAGGGTGGGAAGGATGGCTACACCTTC
>14|-|TRBV19|TRBD1|TRBJ1-5
CASSRQGGTQPQHF
TGTGCCAGTAGTAGACAGGGCGGGACTCAGCCCCAGCATTTT
>13|-|TRBV7-2|-|TRBJ2-7
CASSLSQGYEQYF
TGTGCCAGCAGCTTAAGTCAGGGCTACGAGCAGTACTTC